This is a list of T cell receptor beta chains from one sample in a study of blood T cell repertoires in COVID-19. Profiling relied on immunoSEQ multiplex PCR, and the TCRdb table lists in-frame clones only, not all of them. The sample carries fewer than 200,000 clones, approximately 90% recorded once. Sequencing was performed on peripheral blood. Every receptor here comes from a middle-aged man with active or convalescent COVID-19. CDR3s include the opening cysteine and the closing phenylalanine or tryptophan. The order of the fields is V gene, clone size, J gene, D gene, CDR3 DNA, CDR3 protein. The D gene is left open where the match is weak. Size is stated for part of the rows, as once, few or many counts, or as a class when the clone is expanded.

V: TRBV19; size: -; J: TRBJ2-2; D: TRBD2; DNA: TGTGCCAGTAGTAGAGAGGTCCCGGGACTAGCGGGAACTAGGGCCGGGGAGCTGTTTTTT; CDR3: CASSREVPGLAGTRAGELFF
V: TRBV28; size: -; J: TRBJ1-1; D: -; DNA: TGTGCCAGCATCGGGTACACTGAAGCTTTCTTT; CDR3: CASIGYTEAFF
V: TRBV7-9; size: once; J: TRBJ1-2; D: TRBD1; DNA: TGTGCCAGCAGCCGTGGACAGGGGGCGGGTGGCTACACCTTC; CDR3: CASSRGQGAGGYTF
V: TRBV27; size: -; J: TRBJ2-7; D: TRBD1; DNA: TGTGCCAGCAGTTTAATTAAGTTGACAGGGGGTTCCTACGAGCAGTACTTC; CDR3: CASSLIKLTGGSYEQYF
V: TRBV19; size: few; J: TRBJ2-2; D: TRBD2; DNA: TGTGCCAGTAGTATAATTTTAATTGGCGGGGGGGCCACCGGGGAGCTGTTTTTT; CDR3: CASSIILIGGGATGELFF
V: TRBV6-5; size: -; J: TRBJ1-2; D: -; DNA: TGTGCCAGCAGCCCCTCCGGCGGCGGAGAGGGCTACACCTTC; CDR3: CASSPSGGGEGYTF
V: TRBV27; size: -; J: TRBJ2-5; D: TRBD2; DNA: TGTGCCAGCAGTACGCGACTAGCGGGAGCTCAGACCCAGTACTTC; CDR3: CASSTRLAGAQTQYF
V: TRBV6-6; size: -; J: TRBJ2-1; D: -; DNA: TGTGCCAGCGGCGGGGAGAGCTCCTACAATGAGCAGTTCTTC; CDR3: CASGGESSYNEQFF
V: TRBV9; size: -; J: TRBJ1-1; D: -; DNA: TGTGCCAGCAGCCCCCTCATAGGGGGAACTGAAGCTTTCTTT; CDR3: CASSPLIGGTEAFF
V: TRBV27; size: -; J: TRBJ2-2; D: TRBD1; DNA: TGTGCCAGCAGTTTAGGGGTCGACAGGGTGAACACCGGGGAGCTGTTTTTT; CDR3: CASSLGVDRVNTGELFF
V: TRBV9; size: -; J: TRBJ2-1; D: -; DNA: TGTGCCAGCAGCCCACCCTACCATGAGCAGTTCTTC; CDR3: CASSPPYHEQFF
V: TRBV9; size: -; J: TRBJ2-7; D: -; DNA: TGTGCCAGCAGCGGGGCCCTTAATTACGAGCAGTACTTC; CDR3: CASSGALNYEQYF
V: TRBV11-2; size: -; J: TRBJ2-3; D: -; DNA: TGTGCCAGCAGGGCGGGATCCACAGATACGCAGTATTTT; CDR3: CASRAGSTDTQYF
V: TRBV7-9; size: -; J: TRBJ2-7; D: TRBD1; DNA: TGTGCCAGCAGCTTAGCGGGACAGCCCTACGAGCAGTACTTC; CDR3: CASSLAGQPYEQYF
V: TRBV5-1; size: -; J: TRBJ2-7; D: TRBD2; DNA: TGCGCCAGCAGCTTGCTAGCGGGAGGGTCCTACGAGCAGTACTTC; CDR3: CASSLLAGGSYEQYF
V: TRBV29-1; size: -; J: TRBJ1-1; D: -; DNA: TGCAGCGTTGGACAGTATACTGAAGCTTTCTTT; CDR3: CSVGQYTEAFF
V: TRBV5-1; size: -; J: TRBJ2-3; D: TRBD1; DNA: TGCGCCAGCAGCGGCGGACAGGGTATAGCAGATACGCAGTATTTT; CDR3: CASSGGQGIADTQYF
V: TRBV5-8; size: -; J: TRBJ1-1; D: TRBD1; DNA: TGTGCCAGCAGCACAAACAGGGGGATCGGCACCATGAACACTGAAGCTTTCTTT; CDR3: CASSTNRGIGTMNTEAFF
V: TRBV7-2; size: -; J: TRBJ1-3; D: TRBD1; DNA: TGTGCCAGCAGCTTAGGAGGGACAGGAGGAAACACCATATATTTT; CDR3: CASSLGGTGGNTIYF
V: TRBV27; size: -; J: TRBJ1-1; D: -; DNA: TGTGCCAGCAGCCGTTGGGCCCGCTTCACTGAAGCTTTCTTT; CDR3: CASSRWARFTEAFF
V: TRBV9; size: -; J: TRBJ1-6; D: -; DNA: TGTGCCAGCAGCGCAAGGGGGATTCCGGATTCACCCCTCCACTTT; CDR3: CASSARGIPDSPLHF